This T cell receptor beta chain came from a study of cytomegalovirus exposure and HLA in healthy donors. CDR3 length equals 15 residues. V trimming: 0 bases; J trimming: 2 bases; junction bases outside the gene matches: 5. Germline assignment: CDR1 SGDLS and CDR2 YYNGEE. On this clone itself: Its antigen remains unidentified.

Study results and caveats: Confirmation was obtained in vitro that a few CMV-associated chains are specific for CMV antigens.

Vbeta (60) and Jbeta (13) primers were used in the PCR. The repertoire was sequenced with immunoSEQ multiplex PCR; TCRdb's copy has only in-frame clones and lacks some. The sample records approximately 200,000 clones, 70% to 80% being singletons. This receptor was obtained from a girl aged 5 to 17 in good health and CMV-seropositive. What was sequenced was PBMCs. The chain joins TRBV9 to TRBJ2-7; 7 positions match TRBD1. Here the CDR3 DNA reads TGTGCCAGCAGCGTAGGACCGACAGGGACCTACGAGCAGTACTTC. Its protein is CASSVGPTGTYEQYF.